This is a list of T cell receptor beta chains from one sample in a study of shared T cell receptors in the human thymus. Assay used: immunoSEQ multiplex PCR; TCRdb lists only in-frame clones, some missing. The sample lists hundreds of thousands of clones; 85% to 90% were seen once. The sample also formed part of further work on human thymus T cells.

The source material was thymocytes. The receptors were gathered from a boy under two years old with a congenital heart defect. Each CDR3 is given with its conserved first and last residue. The D gene is left open where the match is weak. Rows may omit the clone size; those that give it use once, few, many or a size class.

cdr3_length clone_size j_call v_call d_call cdr3_aa cdr3_nt
16 . TRBJ2-3 TRBV14 TRBD1 CASSPWGGQGTDTQYF TGTGCCAGCAGCCCCTGGGGTGGACAGGGCACAGATACGCAGTATTTT
13 . TRBJ1-3 TRBV15 . CATSRDREGTIYF TGTGCCACCAGCAGAGATCGCGAGGGCACCATATATTTT
15 . TRBJ2-7 TRBV5-5 TRBD2 CASGKGLPPSYEQYF TGTGCCAGCGGAAAGGGACTACCCCCCTCCTACGAGCAGTACTTC
16 . TRBJ2-7 TRBV4-3 TRBD2 CASSQEPSGRPYEQYF TGCGCCAGCAGCCAAGAGCCTAGCGGAAGGCCATACGAGCAGTACTTC
12 . TRBJ2-1 TRBV11-2 . CASSLGRGEQFF TGTGCCAGCAGCTTAGGAAGAGGTGAGCAGTTCTTC
11 . TRBJ2-1 TRBV20-1 TRBD2 CSVGGEGEQFF TGCAGTGTCGGGGGGGAGGGCGAGCAGTTCTTC
13 . TRBJ2-3 TRBV25-1 . CASSYLAPDTQYF TGTGCCAGCAGTTACCTAGCCCCAGATACGCAGTATTTT
15 . TRBJ2-2 TRBV6-1 TRBD2 CASSTGTSETGELFF TGTGCCAGCAGTACCGGGACTAGCGAAACCGGGGAGCTGTTTTTT
19 . TRBJ2-1 TRBV11-3 . CASSLGATKTGSMGNEQFF TGTGCCAGCAGCTTAGGAGCCACGAAGACAGGATCAATGGGGAATGAGCAGTTCTTC
13 . TRBJ1-2 TRBV28 . CASSPTGNSGYTF TGTGCCAGCAGCCCCACAGGGAACTCTGGCTACACCTTC
16 . TRBJ2-1 TRBV15 . CATSRDGAEGGNEQFF TGTGCCACCAGCAGAGATGGCGCGGAGGGGGGGAATGAGCAGTTCTTC
12 few TRBJ2-2 TRBV2 . CASSVNTGELFF TGTGCCAGCAGTGTAAACACCGGGGAGCTGTTTTTT
17 . TRBJ1-4 TRBV27 TRBD1 CASKPDRDLGGSEKLFF TGTGCCAGCAAACCGGACAGGGACCTTGGGGGGAGTGAAAAACTGTTTTTT
15 . TRBJ2-3 TRBV30 . CAWSGAAHSTDTQYF TGTGCCTGGAGCGGAGCGGCTCACAGCACAGATACGCAGTATTTT
17 . TRBJ2-7 TRBV7-9 . CASSLTAVSGRAYEQYF TGTGCCAGCAGCCTAACCGCAGTGAGTGGCAGGGCCTACGAGCAGTACTTC
20 . TRBJ2-4 TRBV4-2 TRBD2 CASSQTPWTSGSLVENIQYF TGTGCCAGCAGCCAGACACCCTGGACTAGCGGGAGCCTTGTTGAAAACATTCAGTACTTC
16 . TRBJ2-5 TRBV28 TRBD2 CASSRGTRRVGETQYF TGTGCCAGCAGTCGCGGGACTAGACGAGTGGGAGAGACCCAGTACTTC
16 . TRBJ2-3 TRBV4-1 TRBD1 CASSPLGQGKGDTQYF TGCGCCAGCAGCCCCCTCGGACAGGGAAAGGGAGATACGCAGTATTTT
15 . TRBJ1-5 TRBV5-8 TRBD1 CATTGEDRLHQPQHF TGTGCCACCACAGGGGAGGACAGGCTCCATCAGCCCCAGCATTTT
17 . TRBJ2-2 TRBV7-9 TRBD2 CASSLVASGRNTGELFF TGTGCCAGCAGCTTAGTCGCCAGCGGGAGAAACACCGGGGAGCTGTTTTTT
15 . TRBJ2-1 TRBV4-3 TRBD1 CASSPTDRAGNEQFF TGCGCCAGCAGCCCGACCGACAGGGCAGGCAATGAGCAGTTCTTC
14 . TRBJ2-3 TRBV27 . CASSLIADLDTQYF TGTGCCAGCAGTTTAATAGCGGACTTAGATACGCAGTATTTT
16 . TRBJ2-7 TRBV14 TRBD1 CASSRGPGQVSYEQYF TGTGCCAGCAGTCGCGGCCCGGGACAGGTCTCCTACGAGCAGTACTTC
15 few TRBJ2-1 TRBV19 . CASKLHGESYNEQFF TGTGCCAGTAAACTGCACGGGGAATCCTACAATGAGCAGTTCTTC
10 . TRBJ1-1 TRBV2 . CASSDGEAFF TGTGCCAGCAGTGACGGTGAAGCTTTCTTT
14 once TRBJ1-3 TRBV30 . CAWESTLSGNTIYF TGTGCCTGGGAGTCAACCCTCTCTGGAAACACCATATATTTT
13 . TRBJ2-7 TRBV4-2 . CASSQESRDEQYF TGTGCCAGCAGCCAAGAGTCGCGCGACGAGCAGTACTTC
15 . TRBJ2-3 TRBV4-1 . CASSQELGSTDTQYF TGCGCCAGCAGCCAAGAACTAGGGAGCACAGATACGCAGTATTTT
13 . TRBJ1-4 TRBV28 . CASSSTHRVYWFF TGTGCCAGCAGTTCCACTCACAGGGTCTATTGGTTTTTT
16 . TRBJ1-1 TRBV2 TRBD1 CASSDLKTGYSTEAFF TGTGCCAGCAGCGACTTGAAGACAGGGTACTCCACTGAAGCTTTCTTT
16 . TRBJ2-1 TRBV9 TRBD2 CASSETGTSGRNEQFF TGTGCCAGCAGCGAAACCGGGACTAGCGGGAGAAATGAGCAGTTCTTC
13 few TRBJ1-1 TRBV6-5 . CASSITGRTEAFF TGTGCCAGCAGTATAACAGGGCGGACTGAAGCTTTCTTT
15 . TRBJ2-7 TRBV15 TRBD2 CATSPGGLTTYEQYF TGTGCCACCAGCCCGGGGGGGCTGACCACCTACGAGCAGTACTTC
14 . TRBJ2-7 TRBV7-2 TRBD2 CASTEVAGVNEQYF TGTGCCAGCACTGAGGTAGCGGGAGTAAACGAGCAGTACTTC
18 . TRBJ2-7 TRBV7-9 TRBD2 CASSPGTSGRRRSYEQYF TGTGCCAGCAGCCCCGGGACTAGCGGGAGAAGAAGGAGCTACGAGCAGTACTTC
15 . TRBJ2-2 TRBV12-5 . CASGPGGANTGELFF TGTGCTAGTGGTCCCGGCGGGGCGAACACCGGGGAGCTGTTTTTT
15 . TRBJ2-1 TRBV9 . CASSAVGGDYNEQFF TGTGCCAGCTCTGCTGTAGGAGGGGACTACAATGAGCAGTTCTTC
17 once TRBJ2-1 TRBV11-3 TRBD2 CASTWDKRENENNEQFF TGTGCCAGCACCTGGGACAAGCGGGAGAATGAAAACAATGAGCAGTTCTTC
18 . TRBJ2-7 TRBV27 . CASSLHPDRTKISYEQYF TGTGCCAGCAGTTTGCACCCCGACAGGACGAAAATCTCCTACGAGCAGTACTTC
14 . TRBJ2-1 TRBV28 . CASSSGTFYNEQFF TGTGCCAGCAGTTCGGGGACATTTTACAATGAGCAGTTCTTC